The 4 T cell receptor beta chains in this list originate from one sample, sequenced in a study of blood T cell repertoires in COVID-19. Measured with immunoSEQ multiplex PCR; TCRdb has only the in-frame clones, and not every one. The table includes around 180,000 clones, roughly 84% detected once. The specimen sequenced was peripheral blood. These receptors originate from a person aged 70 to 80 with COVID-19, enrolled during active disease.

CDR3 DNA: TGTGCCAGCAGCTACCTTGTCGACACTGAAGCTTTCTTT. It encodes CASSYLVDTEAFF. The rearrangement uses TRBV12-3 or TRBV12-4 and TRBJ1-1; D gene unclear. Trimming shortened V by 6 bases and J by 3 bases, and 11 bases separated the two germline ends. This CDR3 is built from 13 residues.

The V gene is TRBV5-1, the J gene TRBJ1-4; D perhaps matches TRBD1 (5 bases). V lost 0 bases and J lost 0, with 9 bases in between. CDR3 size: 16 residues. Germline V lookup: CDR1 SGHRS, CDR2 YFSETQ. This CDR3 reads CASSLGTPATNEKLFF. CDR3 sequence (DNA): TGCGCCAGCAGCTTGGGGACACCTGCAACTAATGAAAAACTGTTTTTT.

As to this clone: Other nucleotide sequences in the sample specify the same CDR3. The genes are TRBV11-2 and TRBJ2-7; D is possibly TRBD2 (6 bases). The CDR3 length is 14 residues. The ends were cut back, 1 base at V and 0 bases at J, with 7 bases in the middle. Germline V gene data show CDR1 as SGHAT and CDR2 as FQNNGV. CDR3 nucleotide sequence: TGTGCCAGCAGCTTAGGCGGGAACTCCTACGAGCAGTACTTC. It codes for CASSLGGNSYEQYF.

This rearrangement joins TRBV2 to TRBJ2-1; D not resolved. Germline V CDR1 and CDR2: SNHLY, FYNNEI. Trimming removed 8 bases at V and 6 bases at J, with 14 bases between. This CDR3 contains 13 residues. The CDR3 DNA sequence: TGTGCCAGCGCGAGCCGCGTATTCAATGAGCAGTTCTTC. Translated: CASASRVFNEQFF.